This TCR beta chain was found in a study of blood T cell repertoires in COVID-19. TCRdb's table, derived via immunoSEQ multiplex PCR, lists solely in-frame clones and lacks some. The top ten hold roughly 0.97% of the sample, which has about 430,000 clones, around 89% seen once. Unmatched junction bases numbered 7, after V lost 6 bases and J lost 8 bases. This CDR3 comprises 13 residues. Looked up from germline, CDR1 is SGHNT and CDR2 is YYREEE (reference sequence). The specimen sequenced was PBMCs or T cells enriched from blood (not recorded which). The origin of this receptor is a woman in her 30s with acute COVID-19. The J gene is TRBJ1-2, the V gene TRBV5-4, with 10 nucleotides matching TRBD1. DNA of the CDR3: TGTGCCAGCACACGGGACAGGGGTGGCGGCTACACCTTC. Amino acids: CASTRDRGGGYTF.